This T cell receptor beta chain was sequenced for a study of T cells after posttransplantation cyclophosphamide. Libraries were prepared by immunoSEQ multiplex PCR; TCRdb keeps only in-frame clonotypes and omits some of them. The sample yields 20,000 to 25,000 clones, 89% seen once. The study's findings and limits: Blood and skin or GI T cell repertoires showed limited TRB overlap. Recipient CMV seropositivity and CMV reactivation strongly tracked TRB clonality. Later blood repertoires were often dominated by clones from the donor CD8+ memory compartment.

Control samples came 1 year after myeloablative marrow transplants with methotrexate plus calcineurin inhibitor. This clone was seen once. Its antigen is still unknown. The sequencing here drew on PBMCs, taken after an allogeneic stem cell transplant with a calcineurin inhibitor and methotrexate. The sequence derives from a female patient between 50 and 60 years old who received an allogeneic stem cell transplant from an unrelated donor, was CMV-positive, and had chronic GVHD only. Part of the T cells may come from the graft donor.

The CDR3 sequence is CASSWAGVGTDTQYF. The DNA of the CDR3 is TGTGCCAGCAGCTGGGCGGGGGTGGGCACAGATACGCAGTATTTT. The chain couples TRBV5-4 to TRBJ2-3; TRBD2 aligns across 7 bases. Germline CDR1 and CDR2: SGHNT and YYREEE (reference sequence). The CDR3 has 15 amino acids. V gave up 3 bases and J gave up 1 base; unmatched junction bases: 5.